One T cell receptor beta chain is described in this entry. The same CDR3 also results from other DNA sequences found in this sample. This entry belongs to a study of shared clonotypes between healthy human individuals. Deep-level running was used for the assay. Using immunoSEQ multiplex PCR, the repertoire was profiled, and TCRdb retains in-frame clones only, with some absent. The repertoire holds approximately 810,000 clones, with 80% to 95% as singletons. The V gene lost 3 bases and the J gene lost 2 bases, with 7 bases spanning the gap. The CDR3 runs to 13 residues. Germline-derived CDR1 and CDR2 are MNHEY and SMNVEV (reference sequence). CD45RO negativity and positive selection for CCR7 defined naive CD8 cells, a population that excluded terminally differentiated effector memory CD45RA+ cells.

The origin of this receptor is a man aged 25 to 40 in good health. The source material was naive CD8+ T cells sorted from blood. The V call is TRBV27, the J call TRBJ1-2, with a weak D call TRBD1 (5 bases). The CDR3, as DNA: TGTGCCAGCAGTTTTGGGGGGAACTATGGCTACACCTTC. This translates into CASSFGGNYGYTF.